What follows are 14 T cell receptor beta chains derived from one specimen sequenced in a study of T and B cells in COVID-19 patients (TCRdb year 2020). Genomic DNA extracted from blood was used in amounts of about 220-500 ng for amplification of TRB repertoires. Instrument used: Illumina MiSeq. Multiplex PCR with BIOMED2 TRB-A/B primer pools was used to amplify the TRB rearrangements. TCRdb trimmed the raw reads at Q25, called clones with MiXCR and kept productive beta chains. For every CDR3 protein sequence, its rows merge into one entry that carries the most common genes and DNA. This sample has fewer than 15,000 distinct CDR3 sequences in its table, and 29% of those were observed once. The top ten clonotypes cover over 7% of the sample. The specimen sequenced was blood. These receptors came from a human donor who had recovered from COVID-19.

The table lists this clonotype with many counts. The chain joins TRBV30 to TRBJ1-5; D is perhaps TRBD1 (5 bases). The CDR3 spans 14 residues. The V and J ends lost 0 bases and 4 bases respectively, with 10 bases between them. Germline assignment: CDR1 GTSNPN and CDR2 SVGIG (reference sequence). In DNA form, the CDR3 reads TGTGCCTGGAGTGTCGACAGTGGGAATCAGCCCCAGCATTTT. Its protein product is CAWSVDSGNQPQHF.

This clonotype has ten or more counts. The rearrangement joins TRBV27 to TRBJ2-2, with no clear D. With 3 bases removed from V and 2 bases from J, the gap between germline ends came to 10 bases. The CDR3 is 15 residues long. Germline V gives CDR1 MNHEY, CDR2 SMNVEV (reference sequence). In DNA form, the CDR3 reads TGTGCCAGCAGTTTGATGGTCCCCAACACCGGGGAGCTGTTTTTT. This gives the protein CASSLMVPNTGELFF.

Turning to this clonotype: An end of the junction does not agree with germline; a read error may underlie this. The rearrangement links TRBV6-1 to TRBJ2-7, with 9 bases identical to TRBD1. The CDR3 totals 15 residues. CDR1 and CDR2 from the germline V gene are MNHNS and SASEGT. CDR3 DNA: TGTGCCAGCAGCGAAGCCGGGACAGGGTACTACGAGCAGTACTTC. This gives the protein CASSEAGTGYYEQYF.

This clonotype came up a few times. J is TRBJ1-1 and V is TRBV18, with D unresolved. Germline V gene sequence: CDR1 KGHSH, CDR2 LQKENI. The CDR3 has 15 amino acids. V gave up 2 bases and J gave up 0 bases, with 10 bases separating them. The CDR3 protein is CASSPGRPMNTEAFF. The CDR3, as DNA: TGTGCCAGCTCACCAGGACGTCCGATGAACACTGAAGCTTTCTTT.

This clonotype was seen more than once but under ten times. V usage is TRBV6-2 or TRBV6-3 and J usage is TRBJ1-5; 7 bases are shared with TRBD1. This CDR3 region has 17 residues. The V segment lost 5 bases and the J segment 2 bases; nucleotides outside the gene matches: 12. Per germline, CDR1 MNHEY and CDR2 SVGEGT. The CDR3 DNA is TGTGCCAGCAGTCACCGACAGGGAAAGTTCGGCAATCAGCCCCAGCATTTT. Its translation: CASSHRQGKFGNQPQHF.

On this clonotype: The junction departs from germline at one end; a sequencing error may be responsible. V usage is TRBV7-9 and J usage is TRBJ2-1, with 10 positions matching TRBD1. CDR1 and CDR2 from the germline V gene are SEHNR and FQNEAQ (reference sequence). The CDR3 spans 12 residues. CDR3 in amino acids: CASSWTGGTRVF. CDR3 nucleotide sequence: TGTGCCAGCAGCTGGACAGGGGGAACCCGGGTCTTC.

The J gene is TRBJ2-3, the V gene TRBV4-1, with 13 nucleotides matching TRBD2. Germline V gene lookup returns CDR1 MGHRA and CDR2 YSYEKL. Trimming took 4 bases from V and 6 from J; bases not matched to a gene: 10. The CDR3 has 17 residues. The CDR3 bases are TGCGCCAGCAGCCGAGGACTAGCGGGAGAACGGGGGGATACGCAGTATTTT. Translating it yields CASSRGLAGERGDTQYF.

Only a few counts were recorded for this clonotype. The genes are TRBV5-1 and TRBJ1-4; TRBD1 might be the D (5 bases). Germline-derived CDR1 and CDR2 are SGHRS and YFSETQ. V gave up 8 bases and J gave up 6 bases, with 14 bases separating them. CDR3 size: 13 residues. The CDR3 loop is CASRQTGDEKLFF. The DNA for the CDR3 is TGCGCCAGTCGACAGACTGGGGATGAAAAACTGTTTTTT. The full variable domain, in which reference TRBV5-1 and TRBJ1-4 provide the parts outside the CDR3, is KAGVTQTPRYLIKTRGQQVTLSCSPISGHRSVSWYQQTPGQGLQFLFEYFSETQRNKGNFPGRFSGRQFSNSRSEMNVSTLELGDSALYLCASRQTGDEKLFFGSGTQLSVL.

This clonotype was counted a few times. In DNA, the CDR3 is TGTGCCAGCAGCTTAGGTCTGGGCGGGGAGAACTATGGCTACACCTTC. Translation: CASSLGLGGENYGYTF. The chain couples TRBV7-9 to TRBJ1-2; D call uncertain. The CDR3 has 16 amino acids. Trimming pared 1 base from V and 2 bases from J, leaving 14 bases between. Germline V lookup: CDR1 SEHNR, CDR2 FQNEAQ (reference sequence).

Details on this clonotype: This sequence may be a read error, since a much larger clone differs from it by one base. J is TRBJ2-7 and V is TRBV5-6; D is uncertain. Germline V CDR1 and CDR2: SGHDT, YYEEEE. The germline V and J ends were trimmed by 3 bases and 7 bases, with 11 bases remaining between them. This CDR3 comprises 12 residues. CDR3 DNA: TGTGCCAGCAGCTCTGAACGGCTGGAGCAGTACTTC. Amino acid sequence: CASSSERLEQYF.

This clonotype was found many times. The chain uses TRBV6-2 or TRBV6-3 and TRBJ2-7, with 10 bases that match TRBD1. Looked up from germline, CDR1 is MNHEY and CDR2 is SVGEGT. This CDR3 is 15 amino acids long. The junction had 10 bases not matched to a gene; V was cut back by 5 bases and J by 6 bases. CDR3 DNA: TGTGCCAGCAGTGAGTTTAGACAGGGGGCCGCCGAGCAGTACTTC. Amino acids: CASSEFRQGAAEQYF.

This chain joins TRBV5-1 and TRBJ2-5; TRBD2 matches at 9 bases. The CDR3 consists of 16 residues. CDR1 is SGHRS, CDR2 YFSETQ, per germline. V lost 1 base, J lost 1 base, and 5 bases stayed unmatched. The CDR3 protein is CASSLSSGSAQETQYF. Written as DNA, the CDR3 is TGCGCCAGCAGCTTGAGTAGCGGGAGTGCCCAAGAGACCCAGTACTTC. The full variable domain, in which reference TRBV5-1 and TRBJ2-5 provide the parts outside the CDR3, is KAGVTQTPRYLIKTRGQQVTLSCSPISGHRSVSWYQQTPGQGLQFLFEYFSETQRNKGNFPGRFSGRQFSNSRSEMNVSTLELGDSALYLCASSLSSGSAQETQYFGPGTRLLVL.

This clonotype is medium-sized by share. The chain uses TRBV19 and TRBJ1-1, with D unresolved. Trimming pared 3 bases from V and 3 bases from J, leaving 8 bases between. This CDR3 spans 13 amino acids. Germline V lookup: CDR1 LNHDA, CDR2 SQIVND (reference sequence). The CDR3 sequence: CASSMAGDTEAFF. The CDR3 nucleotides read TGTGCCAGTAGTATGGCAGGAGACACTGAAGCTTTCTTT.

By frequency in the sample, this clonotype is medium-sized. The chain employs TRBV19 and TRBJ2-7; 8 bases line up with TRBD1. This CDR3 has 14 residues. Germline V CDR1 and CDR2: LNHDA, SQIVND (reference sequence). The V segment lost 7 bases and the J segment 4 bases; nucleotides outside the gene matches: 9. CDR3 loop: CASKKTGALYEQYF. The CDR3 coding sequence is TGTGCCAGTAAGAAGACAGGGGCTTTATACGAGCAGTACTTC.